This T cell receptor (beta chain) was retrieved from a study of cytomegalovirus exposure and HLA in healthy donors. Study-wide findings and caveats: The authors listed roughly 150 TCR beta chains as cytomegalovirus-associated. Later work showed greater clonal expansion in HLA-associated TCR beta chains than in equally common others.

Trimming cost V 6 bases and J 0 bases; bases outside gene matches: 9. CDR1 KGHSH and CDR2 LQKENI come from the germline V gene. The CDR3 has 17 residues. Remarks on this clone: What it binds is not known.

The PCR had 60 Vbeta and 13 Jbeta primers. Data came from immunoSEQ multiplex PCR; TCRdb stores just in-frame clones and leaves some out. The data hold some 200,000 clones, with about 90% observed a single time. The receptor was isolated from a girl less than two years old in good health and CMV-seronegative. The sequenced sample was PBMCs. The chain carries TRBV18 and TRBJ2-1; 9 bases are a match to TRBD2. The CDR3 loop reads CASSRGLADHSYNEQFF. CDR3 DNA: TGTGCCAGCTCCCGGGGACTAGCAGACCACTCCTACAATGAGCAGTTCTTC.